This T cell receptor beta chain originates from a study of T cell clones after liver transplantation. General observations from the study: Donor-reactive sequences fell more than third party-reactive ones, suggesting partial deletion.

The data were produced by immunoSEQ multiplex PCR, yet TCRdb's version contains in-frame clones alone and is incomplete. In the table there are roughly 80,000 clones, 70% to 85% of which are singletons. A remark on this clone: Its target is not known.

The CDR3 loop spans 16 amino acids. The chain is built from TRBV21-1 and TRBJ2-1; the D call of TRBD2 is as the table states it, not checked on the DNA. TRBV21-1 is listed as a pseudogene. The sequenced sample was CD4+ T cells from blood, obtained approximately 3.5 years after liver transplant. The source is a human patient who received a liver transplant. Some T cells may be supplied by the graft donor. Here the CDR3 reads CASSNKRDLAGDEQFF. DNA for the CDR3: TGTGCCAGCAGCAACAAGAGGGATTTGGCGGGTGACGAGCAGTTCTTC.